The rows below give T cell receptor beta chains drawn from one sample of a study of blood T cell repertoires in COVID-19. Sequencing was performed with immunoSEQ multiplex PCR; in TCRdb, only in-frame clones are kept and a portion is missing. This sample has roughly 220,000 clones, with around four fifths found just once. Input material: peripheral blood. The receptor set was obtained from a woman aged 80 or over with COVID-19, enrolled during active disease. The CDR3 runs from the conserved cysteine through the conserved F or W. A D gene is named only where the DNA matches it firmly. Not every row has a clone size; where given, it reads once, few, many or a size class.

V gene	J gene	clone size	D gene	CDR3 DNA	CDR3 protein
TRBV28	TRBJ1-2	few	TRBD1	TGTGCCAGCAGTTCTCAACCTATGACAGGGCCCCATGGCTACACCTTC	CASSSQPMTGPHGYTF
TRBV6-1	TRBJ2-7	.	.	TGTGCCAGCAGTGAGTGGCAGGGCTACTCCTACGAGCAGTACTTC	CASSEWQGYSYEQYF
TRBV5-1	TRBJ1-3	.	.	TGCGCCAGCAGCTTGGCCGGAACAGTTGGAAACACCATATATTTT	CASSLAGTVGNTIYF
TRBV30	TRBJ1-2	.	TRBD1	TGTGCCTGGAGGACAGGGCATGGCTACACCTTC	CAWRTGHGYTF
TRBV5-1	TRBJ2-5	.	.	TGCGCCAGCAGCTCCAGGGGGGTAAAGGTCCAAGAGACCCAGTACTTC	CASSSRGVKVQETQYF
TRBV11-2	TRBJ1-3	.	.	TGTGCCAGCAGCTTAGAAGGGGGAGTTGGAAACACCATATATTTT	CASSLEGGVGNTIYF
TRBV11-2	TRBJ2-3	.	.	TGTGCCAGCAGCTTAGGACCGCGGGATACGCAGTATTTT	CASSLGPRDTQYF
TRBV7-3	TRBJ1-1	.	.	TGTGCCAGCAGCCGCACCACTAACACTGAAGCTTTCTTT	CASSRTTNTEAFF
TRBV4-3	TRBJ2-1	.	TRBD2	TGCGCCAGCAGCCAAGACCGAGGGACTAGCACCGGTACGGAGCAGTTCTTC	CASSQDRGTSTGTEQFF
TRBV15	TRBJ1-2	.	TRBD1	TGTGCCACCAGCAGACCCAAGGGACAGGGGTTTGGCTACACCTTC	CATSRPKGQGFGYTF
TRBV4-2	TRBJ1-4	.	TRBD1	TGTGCCAGCAGCCATTTGGACAGGGGGCTTTCTAATGAAAAACTGTTTTTT	CASSHLDRGLSNEKLFF
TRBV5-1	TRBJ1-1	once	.	TGCGCCAGCAGCGACCTAGGGGTGGGGGCTTTCTTT	CASSDLGVGAFF
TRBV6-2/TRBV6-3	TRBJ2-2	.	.	TGTGCCAGCAGTTTACTTTCGTCAACCGGGGAGCTGTTTTTT	CASSLLSSTGELFF
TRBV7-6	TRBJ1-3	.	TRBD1	TGTGCCAGCAGCTTAGAACGGGGGGACAGGGGGATCCTCTCTGGAAACACCATATATTTT	CASSLERGDRGILSGNTIYF
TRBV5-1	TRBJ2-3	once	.	TGCGCCAGCAGCCTGGCCAGCGGCACAGATACGCAGTATTTT	CASSLASGTDTQYF
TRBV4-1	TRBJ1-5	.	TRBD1	TGCGCCAGCAGCCGGTCGGACAGGGGGGATCAGCCCCAGCATTTT	CASSRSDRGDQPQHF
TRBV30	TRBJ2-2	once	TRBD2	TGTGCCTGGTCCAGGGAGGGCGGGGAGCTGTTTTTT	CAWSREGGELFF
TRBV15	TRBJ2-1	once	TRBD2	TGTGCCACCAGCAGAGGGGGGAGGAGCGGGAGGTCCAATGAGCAGTTCTTC	CATSRGGRSGRSNEQFF
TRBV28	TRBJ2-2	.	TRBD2	TGTGCCAGCGCAGCGGGAATCGGGGAGCTGTTTTTT	CASAAGIGELFF
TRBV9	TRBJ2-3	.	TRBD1	TGTGCCAGCAGCACAACAGGGGGCAGGGCAGATACGCAGTATTTT	CASSTTGGRADTQYF
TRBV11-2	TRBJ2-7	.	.	TGTGCCAGCAGCAAAGAAGGTGGCAGGGTGGGCGAGCAGTACTTC	CASSKEGGRVGEQYF
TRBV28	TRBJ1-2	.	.	TGTGCCAGCAGTCCGCCGGGAGCTGGCTACACCTTC	CASSPPGAGYTF
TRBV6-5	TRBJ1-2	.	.	TGTGCCAGCTGGGAGGGGGGTACCGTACGTGGCTACACCTTC	CASWEGGTVRGYTF
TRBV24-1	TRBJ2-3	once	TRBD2	TGTGCCACCAGTGATTTGCCCGGGAGGGGGACAGATACGCAGTATTTT	CATSDLPGRGTDTQYF
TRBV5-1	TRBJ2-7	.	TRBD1	TGCGCCAGCAGCGCCGGGACAGGGGGGCCCTACGAGCAGTACTTC	CASSAGTGGPYEQYF
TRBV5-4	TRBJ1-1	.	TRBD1	TGTGCCAGCAGCTTGGCCGACAGGGTCATGAACACTGAAGCTTTCTTT	CASSLADRVMNTEAFF
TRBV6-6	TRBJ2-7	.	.	TGTGCCAGCAGTTACTCTCAGGAGCAGTACTTC	CASSYSQEQYF
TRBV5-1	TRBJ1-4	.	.	TGCGCCAGCAGCCAGAATCCCAGGGTGAAAGGCGAAAAACTGTTTTTT	CASSQNPRVKGEKLFF
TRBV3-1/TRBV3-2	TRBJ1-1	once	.	TGTGCCAGCAGCCCGTATACAGCGAACACTGAAGCTTTCTTT	CASSPYTANTEAFF
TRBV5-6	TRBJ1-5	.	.	TGTGCCAGCAGCTTTGGGGCCCTCAATCAGCCCCAGCATTTT	CASSFGALNQPQHF
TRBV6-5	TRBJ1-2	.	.	TGTGCCAGCAGCAACGGACAGTTCTATGGCTACACCTTC	CASSNGQFYGYTF
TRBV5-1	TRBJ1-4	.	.	TGCGCCAGCAGCTTTGGGTCAGGGGCTAATGAAAAACTGTTTTTT	CASSFGSGANEKLFF
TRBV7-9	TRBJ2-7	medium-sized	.	TGTGCCAGCAGCCTTTCCTACGAGCAGTACTTC	CASSLSYEQYF
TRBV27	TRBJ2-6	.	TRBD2	TGTGCCAGCAGTTTTATTCTAGCGGGGGCCTCTGGGGCCAACGTCCTGACTTTC	CASSFILAGASGANVLTF
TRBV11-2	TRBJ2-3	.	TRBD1	TGTGCCAGCAGCCTGGGACAGGGCTTGAACACAGATACGCAGTATTTT	CASSLGQGLNTDTQYF
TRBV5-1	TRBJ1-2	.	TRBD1	TGCGCCAGCAGCATACAGGGGAATCGCTACACCTTC	CASSIQGNRYTF
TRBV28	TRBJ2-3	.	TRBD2	TGTGCCAGCGGACTAGGCACAGATACGCAGTATTTT	CASGLGTDTQYF
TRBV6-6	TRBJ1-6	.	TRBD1	TGTGCCAGCAGCACTGCGGGACAGGATAATTCACCCCTCCACTTT	CASSTAGQDNSPLHF
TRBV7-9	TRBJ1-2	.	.	TGTGCCAGCAGCTTGCTTGGATCCAGAGGTCGGGGCTACACCTTC	CASSLLGSRGRGYTF
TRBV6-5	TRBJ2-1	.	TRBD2	TGTGCCAGCAGATTTAGCGGGAGCGCCTACAATGAGCAGTTCTTC	CASRFSGSAYNEQFF
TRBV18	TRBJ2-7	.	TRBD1	TGTGCCAGCTCACCTGGACAGGGTGAGCAGTACTTC	CASSPGQGEQYF
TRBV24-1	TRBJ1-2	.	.	TGTGCCACCAGTGCTGGAGACTATGGCTACACCTTC	CATSAGDYGYTF
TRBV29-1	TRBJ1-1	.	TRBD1	TGCAGCGTGGGGACAGGGAGCACTGAAGCTTTCTTT	CSVGTGSTEAFF
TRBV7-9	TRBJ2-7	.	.	TGTGCCAGCAGCTTAGGGACAGTTTCCTACGAGCAGTACTTC	CASSLGTVSYEQYF
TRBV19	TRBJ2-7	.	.	TGTGCCAGTAGTGTCCAGGGGTCCGGGTACGAGCAGTACTTC	CASSVQGSGYEQYF
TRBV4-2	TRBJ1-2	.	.	TGTGCCAGCAGCCAATCCCAGGGTGGGAGGGCGAATGGCTACACCTTC	CASSQSQGGRANGYTF
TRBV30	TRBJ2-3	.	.	TGTGCCTGGGGCCAGGGGCTGGGAGATACGCAGTATTTT	CAWGQGLGDTQYF
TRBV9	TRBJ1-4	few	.	TGTGCCAGCAGCGTAGCGCAGGGGCAGGCTAATGAAAAACTGTTTTTT	CASSVAQGQANEKLFF
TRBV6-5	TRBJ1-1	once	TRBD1	TGTGCCAGCAGTTTTGGACAGGGCGGGGCAGCTTTCTTT	CASSFGQGGAAFF